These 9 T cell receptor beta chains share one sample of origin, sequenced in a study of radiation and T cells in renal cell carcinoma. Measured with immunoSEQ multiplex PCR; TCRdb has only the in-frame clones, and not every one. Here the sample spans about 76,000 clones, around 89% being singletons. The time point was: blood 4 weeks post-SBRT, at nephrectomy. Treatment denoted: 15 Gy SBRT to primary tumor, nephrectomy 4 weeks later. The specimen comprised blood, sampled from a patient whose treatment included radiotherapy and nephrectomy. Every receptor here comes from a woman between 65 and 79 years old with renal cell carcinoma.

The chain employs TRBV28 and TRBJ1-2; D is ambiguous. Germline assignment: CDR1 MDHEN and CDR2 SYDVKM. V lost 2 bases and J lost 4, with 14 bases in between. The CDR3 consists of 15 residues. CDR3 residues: CASSLIGGLSYGYTF. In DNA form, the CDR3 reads TGTGCCAGCAGTTTAATTGGAGGACTGAGCTATGGCTACACCTTC.

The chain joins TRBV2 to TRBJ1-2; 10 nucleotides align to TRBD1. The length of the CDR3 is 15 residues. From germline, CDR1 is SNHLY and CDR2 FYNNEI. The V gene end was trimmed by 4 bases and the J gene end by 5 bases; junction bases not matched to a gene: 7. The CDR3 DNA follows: TGTGCCAGCAGTGTTGGGACAGGGGTTATGTATGGCTACACCTTC. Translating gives CASSVGTGVMYGYTF.

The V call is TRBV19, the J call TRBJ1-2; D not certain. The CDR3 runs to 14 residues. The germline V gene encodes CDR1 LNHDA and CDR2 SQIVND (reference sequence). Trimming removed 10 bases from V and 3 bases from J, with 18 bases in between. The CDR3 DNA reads TGTGCCACCTCCTCCACGGGCGGTTACTATGGCTACACCTTC. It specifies CATSSTGGYYGYTF.

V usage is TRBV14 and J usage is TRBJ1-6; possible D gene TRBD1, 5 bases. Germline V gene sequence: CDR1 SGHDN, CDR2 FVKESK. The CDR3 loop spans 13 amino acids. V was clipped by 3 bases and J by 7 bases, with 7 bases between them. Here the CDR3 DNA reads TGTGCCAGCAGCCACGGGGGAAATTCACCCCTCCACTTT. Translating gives CASSHGGNSPLHF. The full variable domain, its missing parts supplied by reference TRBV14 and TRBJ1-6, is EAGVTQFPSHSVIEKGQTVTLRCDPISGHDNLYWYRRVMGKEIKFLLHFVKESKQDESGMPNNRFLAERTGGTYSTLKVQPAELEDSGVYFCASSHGGNSPLHFGNGTRLTVT.

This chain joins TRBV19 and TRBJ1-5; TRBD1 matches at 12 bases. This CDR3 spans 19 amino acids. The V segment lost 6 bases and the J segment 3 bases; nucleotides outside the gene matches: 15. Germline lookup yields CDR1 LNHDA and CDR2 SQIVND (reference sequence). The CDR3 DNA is TGTGCCAGTAGGCGGGGGGACAGGGGGCGATTTGGTGTCAATCAGCCCCAGCATTTT. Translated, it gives CASRRGDRGRFGVNQPQHF.

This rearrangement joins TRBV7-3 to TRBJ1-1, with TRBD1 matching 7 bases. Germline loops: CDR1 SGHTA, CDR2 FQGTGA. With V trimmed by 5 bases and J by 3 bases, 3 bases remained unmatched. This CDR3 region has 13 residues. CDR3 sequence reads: CASSATGDTEAFF. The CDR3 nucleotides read TGTGCCAGCAGCGCCACAGGGGACACTGAAGCTTTCTTT.

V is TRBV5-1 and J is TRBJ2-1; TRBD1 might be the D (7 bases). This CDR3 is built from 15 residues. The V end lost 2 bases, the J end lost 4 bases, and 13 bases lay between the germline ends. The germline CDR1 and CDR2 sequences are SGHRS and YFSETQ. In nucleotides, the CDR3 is TGCGCCAGCAGCTTAGGGGCAGGGGGGTACAATGAGCAGTTCTTC. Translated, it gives CASSLGAGGYNEQFF.

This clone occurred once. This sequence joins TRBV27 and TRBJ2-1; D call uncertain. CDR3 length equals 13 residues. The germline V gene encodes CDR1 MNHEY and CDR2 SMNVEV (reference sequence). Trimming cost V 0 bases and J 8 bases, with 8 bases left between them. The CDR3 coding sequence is TGTGCCAGCAGTTTATCTACTCCCCATGAGCAGTTCTTC. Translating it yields CASSLSTPHEQFF.

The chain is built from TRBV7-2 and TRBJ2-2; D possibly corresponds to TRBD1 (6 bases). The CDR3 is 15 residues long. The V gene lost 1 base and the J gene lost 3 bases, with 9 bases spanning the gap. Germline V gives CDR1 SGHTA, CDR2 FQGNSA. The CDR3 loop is CASSLGQADTGELFF. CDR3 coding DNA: TGTGCCAGCAGCTTAGGACAGGCAGACACCGGGGAGCTGTTTTTT.